The 3 T cell receptor beta chains in this list originate from one sample, sequenced in a study of T cell responses to AZD1222 COVID-19 vaccine. The protocol was immunoSEQ multiplex PCR, while the TCRdb copy is restricted to in-frame clones and leaves out a portion. The table lists nearly 90,000 clones, about 89% of them singletons. This specimen consisted of peripheral blood, obtained 28 days after the second AZD1222 dose. These receptors all come from an adult who received the AZD1222 COVID-19 vaccine.

The CDR3 spells CASSQRASGVDEQYF. The CDR3 bases are TGTGCCAGCAGCCAACGGGCGAGCGGGGTCGACGAGCAGTACTTC. The chain links TRBV5-4 to TRBJ2-7, with 7 bases that match TRBD2. The ends lost 4 bases at V and 5 bases at J; junction bases unmatched: 12. The length of the CDR3 is 15 residues. Germline CDR1 and CDR2: SGHNT and YYREEE (reference sequence).

The V call is TRBV7-2, the J call TRBJ2-5; TRBD1 agrees at 8 bases. Unmatched junction bases numbered 1, after V lost 3 bases and J lost 4 bases. From germline, CDR1 is SGHTA and CDR2 FQGNSA. The CDR3 extends over 13 amino acids. In DNA form, the CDR3 reads TGTGCCAGCAGCTTCGACAGGGGAGAGACCCAGTACTTC. Translation: CASSFDRGETQYF.

The V and J genes are TRBV27 and TRBJ1-6; D gene uncertain. The CDR3 covers 15 residues. The germline V and J ends were trimmed by 2 bases and 9 bases, with 14 bases remaining between them. CDR1 MNHEY and CDR2 SMNVEV come from the germline V gene (reference sequence). CDR3 residues: CASSLDTLAPSPLHF. The CDR3 region has the DNA TGTGCCAGCAGTTTAGACACGCTCGCGCCTTCACCCCTCCACTTT.